The 26 T cell receptor beta chains in this list originate from one sample, sequenced in a study of chemoradiotherapy in HPV16-positive cancers. The table came from immunoSEQ multiplex PCR; TCRdb's copy has only in-frame clones and leaves some out. In the table there are approximately 13,000 clones, approximately 89% of which are singletons. This sample comprised tumor tissue, obtained from a patient who underwent chemoradiotherapy. The receptor set was obtained from a human donor with HPV-associated anogenital cancer.

The chain combines TRBV13 with TRBJ2-3; 14 nucleotides align to TRBD2. The CDR3 runs 19 residues. The trim removed 5 bases at V and 6 bases at J, leaving 16 bases unmatched. CDR1 is PRHDT and CDR2 is FYEKMQ in the germline V gene (reference sequence). The DNA for the CDR3 is TGTGCCAGCAGCGCGGGGGTAGGGGGACTAGCGGGAGTCGGGGATACGCAGTATTTT. Its translation: CASSAGVGGLAGVGDTQYF.

This clone is a singleton in its sample. The chain recombines TRBV10-1 with TRBJ2-7; D is perhaps TRBD2 (6 bases). The germline V gene has CDR1 WNHNN and CDR2 SYGVQD (reference sequence). The CDR3 is made up of 14 amino acids. The germline V and J ends were trimmed by 7 bases and 5 bases, with 18 bases remaining between them. The CDR3 DNA sequence: TGCGCCAGCACCCCAGGAGGGTTCCTACACGAGCAGTACTTC. Translated: CASTPGGFLHEQYF.

The chain carries TRBV19 and TRBJ2-7, with a possible D match to TRBD1 (5 bases). With 4 bases removed from V and 4 bases from J, the gap between germline ends came to 11 bases. In germline, CDR1 is LNHDA, CDR2 SQIVND (reference sequence). This CDR3 comprises 13 residues. Here the CDR3 reads CASSTTDSYEQYF. CDR3 sequence (DNA): TGTGCCAGTAGTACCACTGACAGTTACGAGCAGTACTTC.

The genes are TRBV7-8 and TRBJ1-2; perhaps TRBD1 as D (5 bases). V gave up 1 base and J gave up 8 bases, with 11 bases separating them. From germline, CDR1 is SGHVS and CDR2 FQNEAQ. The CDR3 loop spans 13 amino acids. In DNA, the CDR3 is TGTGCCAGCAGCTTAGGTCAGGGCTTGGGCTACACCTTC. It encodes CASSLGQGLGYTF.

The J gene is TRBJ1-1, the V gene TRBV19, with 7 positions matching TRBD1. The CDR3 totals 15 residues. The V segment lost 1 base and the J segment 3 bases; nucleotides outside the gene matches: 5. From germline, CDR1 is LNHDA and CDR2 SQIVND (reference sequence). CDR3 residues: CASSIARGLDTEAFF. DNA of the CDR3: TGTGCCAGTAGTATAGCTAGGGGGCTCGACACTGAAGCTTTCTTT.

The V and J genes are TRBV29-1 and TRBJ2-5, with TRBD1 matching over 8 bases. Germline values: CDR1 SQVTM, CDR2 ANQGSEA. J was trimmed by 6 bases and V by 6 bases; bases with no gene match: 6. CDR3 length: 12 amino acids. The CDR3, as DNA: TGCAGCGTCCGACAGGGGTTACAGACCCAGTACTTC. The encoded protein is CSVRQGLQTQYF.

This chain links TRBV7-3 with TRBJ2-3; D is undetermined. V shed 1 base and J shed 6 bases, with 8 bases lying between them. The CDR3 contains 13 residues. CDR1 and CDR2 from the germline V gene are SGHTA and FQGTGA. CDR3 region: CASSLISADTQYF. The CDR3 DNA sequence: TGTGCCAGCAGCTTAATCTCGGCGGATACGCAGTATTTT. Complete variable domain (other parts from reference TRBV7-3 and TRBJ2-3): GAGVSQTPSNKVTEKGKYVELRCDPISGHTALYWYRQSLGQGPEFLIYFQGTGAADDSGLPNDRFFAVRPEGSVSTLKIQRTERGDSAVYLCASSLISADTQYFGPGTRLTVL.

This clone is large within its sample. The chain carries TRBV28 and TRBJ1-2; D gene unclear. CDR1 and CDR2 (germline): MDHEN, SYDVKM. With 7 bases removed from V and 0 bases from J, the gap between germline ends came to 18 bases. There are 16 residues in the CDR3. The CDR3 DNA reads as TGTGCCAGCAACCCAATGGTCCAGGCAACTAACTATGGCTACACCTTC. It translates to CASNPMVQATNYGYTF.

The rearrangement uses TRBV19 and TRBJ2-2; D not resolved. CDR3 length: 13 amino acids. Deletions cut 3 bases from V and 6 bases from J, with 8 bases between. Germline assignment: CDR1 LNHDA and CDR2 SQIVND (reference sequence). CDR3 coding DNA: TGTGCCAGTAGTATGATTGGAGCCGGGGAGCTGTTTTTT. As protein: CASSMIGAGELFF. Using reference TRBV19 and TRBJ2-2 for the parts outside the CDR3, the full variable domain is DGGITQSPKYLFRKEGQNVTLSCEQNLNHDAMYWYRQDPGQGLRLIYYSQIVNDFQKGDIAEGYSVSREKKESFPLTVTSAQKNPTAFYLCASSMIGAGELFFGEGSRLTVL.

The chain uses TRBV5-6 and TRBJ2-1; 10 nucleotides align to TRBD2. The CDR3 is 14 residues long. Germline-derived CDR1 and CDR2 are SGHDT and YYEEEE. V was clipped by 3 bases and J by 10 bases; unmatched bases: 7. The CDR3 here is CASSWASGSDEQFF. Here the CDR3 DNA reads TGTGCCAGCAGCTGGGCTAGCGGGAGCGACGAGCAGTTCTTC. Full variable domain (missing parts from reference TRBV5-6 and TRBJ2-1): DAGVTQSPTHLIKTRGQQVTLRCSPKSGHDTVSWYQQALGQGPQFIFQYYEEEERQRGNFPDRFSGHQFPNYSSELNVNALLLGDSALYLCASSWASGSDEQFFGPGTRLTVL.

V gene TRBV28 combines with J gene TRBJ1-4; 10 nucleotides line up with TRBD1. The CDR3 loop spans 13 amino acids. Per the germline V gene, CDR1 is MDHEN and CDR2 is SYDVKM. Losses at the gene ends were 6 bases for V and 8 bases for J; bases not matched to a gene: 3. For the CDR3, the DNA is TGTGCCAGCAGGGACAGGGGGAAGGAAAAACTGTTTTTT. It is translated as CASRDRGKEKLFF.

The rearrangement links TRBV9 to TRBJ1-5, with TRBD1 identical over 8 bases. CDR1 is SGDLS, CDR2 YYNGEE, per germline. The V segment lost 1 base and the J segment 5 bases; nucleotides outside the gene matches: 11. CDR3 length: 17 amino acids. The CDR3 loop reads CASSVKPQGAFDQPQHF. The CDR3 DNA sequence: TGTGCCAGCAGCGTAAAACCGCAGGGGGCATTTGATCAGCCCCAGCATTTT.

The rearrangement joins TRBV13 to TRBJ2-1, with D tentatively TRBD1 or TRBD2 (5 bases each). The CDR3 loop spans 16 amino acids. Germline values: CDR1 PRHDT, CDR2 FYEKMQ (reference sequence). The V and J ends lost 2 bases and 3 bases respectively, with 14 bases between them. This chain's CDR3 is CASSLLSGRRYNEQFF. CDR3 coding DNA: TGTGCCAGCAGCTTACTATCGGGGCGGCGCTACAATGAGCAGTTCTTC.

This CDR3 is CASSLLGSSAPQHF. The CDR3 coding sequence is TGTGCCAGCAGCTTATTAGGCAGTTCGGCGCCCCAGCATTTT. The chain combines TRBV7-2 with TRBJ1-5, with D hard to call. The CDR3 is 14 amino acids. Trimming took off 2 bases at V and 9 bases at J, with 14 bases between the two ends. Germline lookup yields CDR1 SGHTA and CDR2 FQGNSA.

This clone was found once. Written as DNA, the CDR3 is TGTGCCAGCTCACCAACAGGGGGTCATGAGCAGTTCTTC. As protein: CASSPTGGHEQFF. This chain links TRBV18 with TRBJ2-1; 8 nucleotides match TRBD1. V was pared by 2 bases and J by 8 bases, with 2 bases of the junction left unmatched. The CDR3 length is 13 residues. Germline V CDR1 and CDR2: KGHSH, LQKENI.

The chain joins TRBV5-1 to TRBJ2-7, with TRBD2 matching over 11 bases. CDR1 is SGHRS and CDR2 is YFSETQ in the germline V gene. The CDR3 spans 17 residues. J lost 0 bases, V lost 5 bases, and 10 bases had no gene match. Here the CDR3 DNA reads TGCGCCAGCAGAAAGACTAGCGGGACAACGAGCTCCTACGAGCAGTACTTC. Translated, it gives CASRKTSGTTSSYEQYF.

This chain uses TRBV19 with TRBJ1-5, with D maybe TRBD1 (6 bases). CDR3 length equals 17 residues. V was cut by 3 bases and J by 8 bases, with 23 bases left in between. CDR1 and CDR2 from the germline V gene are LNHDA and SQIVND (reference sequence). As DNA, the CDR3 is TGTGCCAGTAGTATTCAGGGGTTTCGGGGGGCGGGTAAGCCCCAGCATTTT. Translation: CASSIQGFRGAGKPQHF.

The rearrangement joins TRBV5-1 to TRBJ2-2; a possible D gene is TRBD2 (5 bases). CDR1 is SGHRS and CDR2 is YFSETQ in the germline V gene. Trimming stripped 2 bases from V and 4 bases from J, with 9 bases between. There are 14 residues in the CDR3. The CDR3 nucleotides are TGCGCCAGCAGCTTCCAGACTACCACCGGGGAGCTGTTTTTT. This gives the protein CASSFQTTTGELFF. Based on the CDR3 plus reference TRBV5-1 and TRBJ2-2, the full variable domain is KAGVTQTPRYLIKTRGQQVTLSCSPISGHRSVSWYQQTPGQGLQFLFEYFSETQRNKGNFPGRFSGRQFSNSRSEMNVSTLELGDSALYLCASSFQTTTGELFFGEGSRLTVL.

V is TRBV30 and J is TRBJ2-1; 7 nucleotides align to TRBD2. Looked up from germline, CDR1 is GTSNPN and CDR2 is SVGIG (reference sequence). V shed 3 bases and J 7 bases; nucleotides not matched to a gene: 12. There are 15 residues in the CDR3. The CDR3 loop reads CAWSEAGGSRNEQFF. The CDR3, as DNA: TGTGCCTGGAGCGAGGCCGGCGGGAGCAGGAATGAGCAGTTCTTC.

This chain uses TRBV19 with TRBJ2-7, with TRBD1 matching 10 bases. The CDR3 covers 12 residues. Germline-derived CDR1 and CDR2 are LNHDA and SQIVND (reference sequence). The V segment lost 10 bases and the J segment 4 bases; nucleotides outside the gene matches: 4. The CDR3 bases are TGTGCCACCCGGGACAGGGGATACGAGCAGTACTTC. It translates to CATRDRGYEQYF.

The chain couples TRBV30 to TRBJ1-1; no clear D. This CDR3 is built from 12 residues. V lost 5 bases, J lost 7 bases, and 14 bases lay in between. Germline V CDR1 and CDR2: GTSNPN, SVGIG (reference sequence). The DNA of the CDR3 is TGTGCCTGGCGTGAGTCCGCGGGTGAAGCTTTCTTT. Residues: CAWRESAGEAFF. Full variable domain (missing parts from reference TRBV30 and TRBJ1-1): SQTIHQWPATLVQPVGSPLSLECTVEGTSNPNLYWYRQAAGRGLQLLFYSVGIGQISSEVPQNLSASRPQDRQFILSSKKLLLSDSGFYLCAWRESAGEAFFGQGTRLTVV.

The chain joins TRBV4-1 to TRBJ2-7; D gene uncertain. The CDR3 loop spans 16 amino acids. Germline loops: CDR1 MGHRA, CDR2 YSYEKL. Trimming removed 1 base at V and 4 bases at J, with 17 bases between. As DNA, the CDR3 is TGCGCCAGCAGCCAAGGGTTAGAGACCCATTCTTACGAGCAGTACTTC. It encodes CASSQGLETHSYEQYF.

The chain combines TRBV19 with TRBJ1-2, with 7 positions matching TRBD1. V lost 0 bases to trimming and J lost 8 bases; unmatched junction nucleotides: 9. This CDR3 is built from 15 residues. The germline V gene encodes CDR1 LNHDA and CDR2 SQIVND (reference sequence). Here the CDR3 DNA reads TGTGCCAGTAGTATAGATCGGCAGGGGGAGACAGGCTACACCTTC. Translation gives CASSIDRQGETGYTF.

The V gene is TRBV30, the J gene TRBJ1-4, with TRBD1 as a possible D gene (5 bases). The germline CDR1 and CDR2 sequences are GTSNPN and SVGIG (reference sequence). This CDR3 is 14 amino acids long. With 5 bases removed from V and 1 base from J, the gap between germline ends came to 11 bases. The CDR3 reads CAWGTGGTNEKLFF. CDR3 bases: TGTGCCTGGGGGACCGGTGGAACTAATGAAAAACTGTTTTTT.

This clone appeared a single time. The chain joins TRBV4-2 to TRBJ2-6; 7 bases map to TRBD1. The CDR3 is 16 residues long. CDR1 and CDR2 from the germline V gene are LGHNA and YNFKEQ. V was clipped by 4 bases and J by 0 bases; unmatched bases: 3. CDR3 nucleotide sequence: TGTGCCAGCAGCCCGAACAGGGGCTCTGGGGCCAACGTCCTGACTTTC. Translated, it gives CASSPNRGSGANVLTF.

This clone has a single count. The V and J genes are TRBV30 and TRBJ2-5; D call uncertain. V lost 5 bases and J 5 bases, leaving 24 bases between the germline ends. The CDR3 length is 16 residues. The germline V gene encodes CDR1 GTSNPN and CDR2 SVGIG (reference sequence). The CDR3 reads CAWGNSIKTYGETQYF. In nucleotides, the CDR3 is TGTGCCTGGGGCAACAGTATTAAAACCTATGGGGAGACCCAGTACTTC. Full variable domain (missing parts from reference TRBV30 and TRBJ2-5): SQTIHQWPATLVQPVGSPLSLECTVEGTSNPNLYWYRQAAGRGLQLLFYSVGIGQISSEVPQNLSASRPQDRQFILSSKKLLLSDSGFYLCAWGNSIKTYGETQYFGPGTRLLVL.